Below, 6 T cell receptor beta chains from the same sample are listed, as sequenced in a study of blood T cell repertoires in COVID-19. Some clones are missing from TCRdb's copy, which holds only in-frame ones; the method was immunoSEQ multiplex PCR. The sample has some 82,000 clones; roughly 79% are singletons. The specimen was peripheral blood. The receptors shown here come from a man older than 75 with acute or convalescent COVID-19.

This chain uses TRBV7-9 with TRBJ2-1; TRBD2 matches at 10 bases. The CDR3 loop spans 15 amino acids. The germline V gene has CDR1 SEHNR and CDR2 FQNEAQ (reference sequence). V shed 6 bases and J 6 bases; nucleotides not matched to a gene: 8. CDR3 sequence reads: CASSSGLAATNEQFF. DNA of the CDR3: TGTGCCAGCAGTTCCGGACTAGCGGCAACCAATGAGCAGTTCTTC.

This chain uses TRBV6-5 with TRBJ1-1, with D perhaps matching TRBD1 (5 bases). The CDR3 loop spans 14 amino acids. Germline V CDR1 and CDR2: MNHEY, SVGAGI. Trimming took off 5 bases at V and 1 base at J, with 11 bases between the two ends. The DNA for the CDR3 is TGTGCCAGCAGTACCAGGGCGAGGAACACTGAAGCTTTCTTT. It encodes CASSTRARNTEAFF.

The chain employs TRBV6-1 and TRBJ2-1; D unresolved. Trimming took 3 bases from V and 5 from J, leaving 14 bases between them. The CDR3 has 15 residues. Germline V CDR1 and CDR2: MNHNS, SASEGT. The DNA for the CDR3 is TGTGCCAGCAGTGAGTTCTCAGCGTCCCACAATGAGCAGTTCTTC. As protein: CASSEFSASHNEQFF.

The genes are TRBV28 and TRBJ1-1; tentative D call: TRBD1 (5 bases). The CDR3 totals 13 residues. Germline V CDR1 and CDR2: MDHEN, SYDVKM. The ends were cut back, 8 bases at V and 2 bases at J, with 12 bases in the middle. The CDR3 here is CASRRGANTEAFF. CDR3 bases: TGTGCCAGCCGGAGGGGCGCCAACACTGAAGCTTTCTTT.

J is TRBJ1-1 and V is TRBV10-2; D is ambiguous. Between the trimmed V and J ends, which lost 3 bases and 5 bases, there was a span of 10 bases. The CDR3 has 13 residues. Germline CDR1 and CDR2: WSHSY and SAAADI. CDR3 DNA sequence: TGCGCCAGCAGTGACCTTACTCGAACTGAAGCTTTCTTT. Its protein is CASSDLTRTEAFF.

The chain joins TRBV18 to TRBJ2-1, with TRBD2 identical over 11 bases. The germline gives CDR1 KGHSH, CDR2 LQKENI. CDR3 length: 14 residues. Trimming at V came to 2 bases and at J to 9 bases, leaving 3 bases not matched to a gene. The CDR3 loop is CASSPLAGGGEQFF. The CDR3 nucleotides are TGTGCCAGCTCACCATTAGCGGGAGGGGGTGAGCAGTTCTTC.